This TCR beta chain is from a study of CD8+CD57+ T cells in acquired aplastic anemia. As for the study in general: The mean DNA yield obtained from sorted CD4+ and CD8+ cells came to approximately 3.2 ug.

CD8+CD57+ cell expansion had been shown by flow cytometry in patients chosen for sequencing. The patients, all of them, had severe acquired aplastic anemia. Comments on this clonotype: No conserved phenylalanine or tryptophan is present at the end of the CDR3, so a read error is the likely explanation.

Genomic DNA constituted the template upon which TCR beta VDJ and CDR3 profiling was performed. TCRdb called the reads again in MiXCR, with one record for every CDR3 protein. Seen here are some 200,000 distinct CDR3 sequences, about half observed once, and the top ten hold less than 20%. The V gene's germline CDR1 is DFQATT and CDR2 SNEGSKA (reference sequence). CDR3 length equals 18 residues. Trimming stripped 6 bases from V and 0 bases from J, with 26 bases between. Sequenced sample: sorted CD4+, CD8+, or CD8+CD57+ T cells (not recorded which) from PBMCs. The clonotype comes from a human donor with aplastic anemia. The chain joins TRBV20-1 to TRBJ1-1; possibly TRBD1 for D (5 bases). DNA for the CDR3: TGCAGTGCCAGCCGTTACTTGCGGGACGGCAGTTTGAACACTGAAGCTTTCTCT. This sequence encodes CSASRYLRDGSLNTEAFS.